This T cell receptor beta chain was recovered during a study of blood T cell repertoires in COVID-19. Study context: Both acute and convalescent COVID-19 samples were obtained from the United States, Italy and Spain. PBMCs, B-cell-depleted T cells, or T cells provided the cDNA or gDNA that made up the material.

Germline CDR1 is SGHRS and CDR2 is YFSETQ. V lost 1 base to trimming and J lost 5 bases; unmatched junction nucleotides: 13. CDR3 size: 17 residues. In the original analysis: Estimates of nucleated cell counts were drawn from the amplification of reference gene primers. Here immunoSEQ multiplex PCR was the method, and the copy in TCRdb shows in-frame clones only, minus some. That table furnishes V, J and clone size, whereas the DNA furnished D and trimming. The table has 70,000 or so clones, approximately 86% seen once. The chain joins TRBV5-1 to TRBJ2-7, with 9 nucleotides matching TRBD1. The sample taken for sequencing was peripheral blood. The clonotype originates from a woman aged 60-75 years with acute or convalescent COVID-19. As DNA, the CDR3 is TGCGCCAGCAGCTTGAGACCCGGGACAGGGTGGATCGACGAGCAGTACTTC. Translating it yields CASSLRPGTGWIDEQYF.